This T cell receptor (beta chain) is drawn from a study of blood T cells in healthy people across ages. Notes on this clonotype: The antigen remains unidentified.

The CDR3 totals 15 residues. CDR1 is LGHDT, CDR2 YNNKEL, per germline (reference sequence). It was with a sample-barcoded 5' primer and a J-beta primer mix that a second PCR of about 6 to 12 cycles was run. Sequencing of every sample gave 3 million or more CDR3-containing paired-end reads. TCRdb re-called the 5' RACE reads with MiXCR, one entry per CDR3 protein. The sample yields approximately 780,000 distinct CDR3 sequences, around a quarter seen once. Regarding the study as a whole: From one million sequenced T cells, diversity estimates were lower bounds.

These data also featured in a second study, about T cells of mothers and their children.

This clonotype originated in a boy younger than 18 in good health. Source material: blood. The V and J genes are TRBV3-1 and TRBJ2-5; TRBD2 matches 13 bases. The end of the DNA is better explained by TRBJ2-1, so the J call may be wrong. CDR3 region: CASSRTSGGAQEQFF. The CDR3 coding sequence is TGTGCCAGCAGTCGTACTAGCGGGGGGGCACAGGAGCAGTTCTTC.